One and the same sample provided the 9 T cell receptor beta chains below, sequenced in a study of T cells in Graves' hyperthyroidism and ophthalmopathy. It was RNA transcripts that yielded the amplified TCR beta CDR3 regions. A first-round RT-PCR of the TCR CDR3 used the HTBI primer set. From the multiplex PCR reads, TCRdb called clonotypes with MiXCR, one entry per CDR3 protein. This table has roughly 740,000 distinct CDR3 sequences, 16% appearing once. Sequencing input: blood. These receptors all come from a man aged 18 to 30 with Graves' hyperthyroidism.

Regarding this clonotype: A much larger clone lies a single base off, so this may be a read error. The V call is TRBV18, the J call TRBJ2-2, with a tentative D call TRBD2 (5 bases). Germline V CDR1 and CDR2: KGHSH, LQKENI. This CDR3 region has 14 residues. CDR3 residues: CAGTRERNTGELSF. CDR3 DNA: TGTGCCGGAACGAGGGAAAGGAACACCGGGGAGCTGTCTTTT.

The chain links TRBV5-1 to TRBJ2-3, with D possibly matching TRBD2 (5 bases). CDR3 length: 13 amino acids. Germline values: CDR1 SGHRS, CDR2 YFSETQ. V was pared by 1 base and J by 4 bases, with 7 bases between. CDR3: CASSLNGADTQYF. The CDR3 region has the DNA TGCGCCAGCAGCTTGAACGGGGCAGATACGCAGTATTTT.

This clonotype was counted many times. The J gene is TRBJ2-3, the V gene TRBV27, with a possible D match to TRBD2 (5 bases). Germline V CDR1 and CDR2: MNHEY, SMNVEV (reference sequence). Trimming stripped 8 bases from V and 1 base from J, with 7 bases between. The CDR3 is made up of 12 amino acids. CDR3 DNA sequence: TGTGCCAGCCAGGAGGGCACAGATACGCAGTATTTT. Translation gives CASQEGTDTQYF.

The V and J genes are TRBV5-1 and TRBJ1-1, with D tentatively TRBD1 (5 bases). The germline V gene has CDR1 SGHRS and CDR2 YFSETQ. This CDR3 is 13 amino acids long. The V end was cut by 2 bases, the J end by 7 bases, with 12 bases between. CDR3 sequence reads: CASSFRQGGEAFF. The DNA of the CDR3 is TGCGCCAGCAGCTTCCGGCAGGGAGGTGAAGCTTTCTTT.

This clonotype was picked up a small number of times. The V gene is TRBV6-1, the J gene TRBJ1-1; 8 bases line up with TRBD1. Germline CDR1 MNHNS, CDR2 SASEGT. Germline trimming cut 6 bases from V and 0 bases from J; bases unmatched to any gene: 9. This CDR3 contains 16 residues. The CDR3 spells CASRRSGTGLNTEAFF. The CDR3 coding sequence is TGTGCCAGCAGGAGATCCGGGACAGGCTTGAACACTGAAGCTTTCTTT.

This clonotype was seen a handful of times. J is TRBJ2-5 and V is TRBV7-2; TRBD2 aligns across 7 bases. The CDR3 is 16 residues long. The J segment lost 2 bases and the V segment lost 7 bases, leaving 13 bases of the junction unmatched. Germline CDR1 and CDR2: SGHTA and FQGNSA. The CDR3 here is CASTHLWASGQETQYF. Here the CDR3 DNA reads TGTGCCAGCACCCATTTGTGGGCTAGCGGTCAAGAGACCCAGTACTTC.

This chain links TRBV20-1 with TRBJ2-1; TRBD1 matches 10 bases. This CDR3 has 16 amino acids. Trimming cost V 0 bases and J 7 bases; bases outside gene matches: 9. Looked up from germline, CDR1 is DFQATT and CDR2 is SNEGSKA (reference sequence). DNA of the CDR3: TGCAGTGCTAGAGATCCCGACAGGGGGCTATTGAATGAGCAGTTCTTC. Amino acids: CSARDPDRGLLNEQFF.

The chain recombines TRBV2 with TRBJ2-2; D remains ambiguous. Germline lookup yields CDR1 SNHLY and CDR2 FYNNEI. The CDR3 length is 15 residues. V dropped 6 bases and J dropped 2 bases, with 13 bases sitting between them. The CDR3 loop reads CASSFRAVNTGELFF. DNA of the CDR3: TGTGCCAGCAGCTTTCGGGCCGTTAACACCGGGGAGCTGTTTTTT. Drawing the rest from reference TRBV2 and TRBJ2-2, the complete variable domain is EPEVTQTPSHQVTQMGQEVILRCVPISNHLYFYWYRQILGQKVEFLVSFYNNEISEKSEIFDDQFSVERPDGSNFTLKIRSTKLEDSAMYFCASSFRAVNTGELFFGEGSRLTVL.

In regard to this clonotype: Relative to the germline gene, one junction end is altered; a read error may explain this. The chain combines TRBV7-8 with TRBJ2-7; either TRBD1 or TRBD2 may supply D (5 bases each). This CDR3 spans 14 amino acids. Germline CDR1 reads SGHVS; CDR2 reads FQNEAQ. CDR3 sequence: CAGSSWGPGLEQYF. The DNA for the CDR3 is TGTGCCGGCAGCTCCTGGGGACCTGGACTCGAGCAGTACTTC.